The 26 T cell receptor beta chains below all came from one sample that was sequenced in a study of blood T cell repertoires in COVID-19 (dated by TCRdb to 2018 to 2020). The library was made by the immunoSEQ multiplex PCR assay. TCRdb re-hosts the immuneACCESS table, in-frame sequences only. Its copies lack some clones; in the studies checked, an unresolved V gene accounts for under half of them, and the cause for the rest is not known. For this sample the table gives about 300,000 clones, of which 87% were detected only once. Of the sample, around 2.1% falls within the top ten clones. The sample taken for sequencing was peripheral blood. The receptors come from a man aged 18 to 29 with active or convalescent COVID-19.

The chain combines TRBV2 with TRBJ1-2; D unresolved. CDR1 is SNHLY, CDR2 FYNNEI, per germline. This CDR3 is built from 14 residues. V gave up 3 bases and J gave up 0 bases, with 8 bases separating them. As DNA, the CDR3 is TGTGCCAGCAGTGATTTGTCTCCTAACTATGGCTACACCTTC. It encodes CASSDLSPNYGYTF.

Here the CDR3 reads CASSLRSSGGFDEQFF. As DNA, the CDR3 is TGCGCCAGCAGCCTCCGATCTAGCGGGGGGTTCGATGAGCAGTTCTTC. The J gene is TRBJ2-1, the V gene TRBV4-1; the match to TRBD2 covers 11 bases. Trimming removed 4 bases from V and 8 bases from J; junction bases left unmatched: 10. Germline V gene lookup returns CDR1 MGHRA and CDR2 YSYEKL. CDR3 length equals 16 residues.

The chain uses TRBV27 and TRBJ1-2, with 10 bases identical to TRBD1. V lost 3 bases and J lost 2; bases outside the gene matches: 12. The CDR3 consists of 18 residues. Germline V gene sequence: CDR1 MNHEY, CDR2 SMNVEV (reference sequence). CDR3 sequence reads: CASSFIATGGGVNYGYTF. Here the CDR3 DNA reads TGTGCCAGCAGTTTTATCGCGACAGGGGGCGGTGTGAACTATGGCTACACCTTC.

The chain has TRBV10-3 and TRBJ1-6; TRBD1 agrees at 10 bases. This CDR3 contains 14 residues. J was trimmed by 9 bases and V by 10 bases; bases with no gene match: 9. Germline values: CDR1 ENHRY, CDR2 SYGVKD. The CDR3 sequence is CATSLGTGASPLHF. The CDR3 DNA sequence: TGTGCCACCTCGTTAGGGACAGGGGCTTCACCCCTCCACTTT.

CDR3 coding DNA: TGTGCCAGTAGTGGGGGGACAGGCCGCTACGAGCAGTACTTC. Its protein product is CASSGGTGRYEQYF. The V call is TRBV19, the J call TRBJ2-7; the match to TRBD1 covers 8 bases. The CDR3 covers 14 residues. Germline-derived CDR1 and CDR2 are LNHDA and SQIVND (reference sequence). Germline trimming cut 5 bases from V and 3 bases from J; bases unmatched to any gene: 6.

This clone was seen only a few times. The CDR3 nucleotides are TGCGCCAGCAGCTTGGAGGGGTGGCCCCAGCATTTT. Its protein is CASSLEGWPQHF. The rearrangement joins TRBV5-1 to TRBJ1-5; weak D call: TRBD1 (5 bases). The CDR3 loop spans 12 amino acids. Trimming pared 0 bases from V and 9 bases from J, leaving 7 bases between. CDR1 and CDR2 (germline): SGHRS, YFSETQ.

In regard to this clone: At the DNA level, this CDR3 is encoded by other sequences in the same sample as well. The rearrangement uses TRBV12-3 or TRBV12-4 and TRBJ1-1; D is unresolved. The V and J ends lost 1 base and 1 base respectively, with 4 bases between them. The CDR3 has 13 residues. The CDR3 sequence: CASSLGQNTEAFF. The CDR3 coding sequence is TGTGCCAGCAGTTTAGGTCAGAACACTGAAGCTTTCTTT.

J is TRBJ2-1 and V is TRBV6-5; tentative D call: TRBD2 (6 bases). Trimming cost V 10 bases and J 4 bases, with 17 bases left between them. The CDR3 length is 14 residues. The germline CDR1 and CDR2 sequences are MNHEY and SVGAGI. The CDR3: CATPLAGSYNEQFF. The CDR3 DNA sequence: TGTGCCACCCCGCTGGCGGGGTCTTACAATGAGCAGTTCTTC.

This clone was seen more than once but under ten times. The chain couples TRBV6-1 to TRBJ1-5, with TRBD1 as a possible D gene (6 bases). The CDR3 is 17 amino acids. V lost 2 bases and J 0 bases, leaving 14 bases between the germline ends. CDR1 and CDR2 (germline): MNHNS, SASEGT. Here the CDR3 reads CASSESTGYLSNQPQHF. The DNA of the CDR3 is TGTGCCAGCAGTGAATCGACAGGATACCTTAGCAATCAGCCCCAGCATTTT.

The genes are TRBV7-2 and TRBJ2-7, with D hard to call. With 2 bases removed from V and 13 bases from J, the gap between germline ends came to 12 bases. Germline assignment: CDR1 SGHTA and CDR2 FQGNSA. The CDR3 has 11 residues. Here the CDR3 DNA reads TGTGCCAGCAGCTTATGGCCCCAGGTTTACTTC. Its protein product is CASSLWPQVYF. Complete variable domain (other parts from reference TRBV7-2 and TRBJ2-7): GAGVSQSPSNKVTEKGKDVELRCDPISGHTALYWYRQSLGQGLEFLIYFQGNSAPDKSGLPSDRFSAERTGGSVSTLTIQRTQQEDSAVYLCASSLWPQVYFGPGTRLTVT.

CDR3 in amino acids: CASSLLGAGTDTQYF. In nucleotides, the CDR3 is TGTGCCAGCAGCTTACTGGGGGCCGGAACAGATACGCAGTATTTT. This chain links TRBV7-9 with TRBJ2-3; tentative D call: TRBD1 (6 bases). Germline V gives CDR1 SEHNR, CDR2 FQNEAQ (reference sequence). This CDR3 comprises 15 residues. V was trimmed by 2 bases and J by 3 bases, leaving 12 bases between them. The full variable domain, rest sourced from reference TRBV7-9 and TRBJ2-3, is DTGVSQNPRHKITKRGQNVTFRCDPISEHNRLYWYRQTLGQGPEFLTYFQNEAQLEKSRLLSDRFSAERPKGSFSTLEIQRTEQGDSAMYLCASSLLGAGTDTQYFGPGTRLTVL.

The chain recombines TRBV7-9 with TRBJ1-2; the D gene is possibly TRBD1 (6 bases). This CDR3 is 14 amino acids long. CDR1 is SEHNR, CDR2 FQNEAQ, per germline (reference sequence). V lost 6 bases to trimming and J lost 4 bases, with 15 bases between them. The CDR3 DNA follows: TGTGCCAGCAGTTTTACTAGGGGGAGCTATGGCTACACCTTC. Translation: CASSFTRGSYGYTF.

This rearrangement joins TRBV29-1 to TRBJ2-3; 8 bases line up with TRBD2. CDR1 is SQVTM and CDR2 is ANQGSEA in the germline V gene. With V trimmed by 4 bases and J by 3 bases, 6 bases remained unmatched. CDR3 length equals 14 residues. The CDR3: CSVGAGVSTDTQYF. CDR3 in DNA: TGCAGCGTTGGAGCGGGAGTTAGTACAGATACGCAGTATTTT.

This clone was detected a few times. The chain employs TRBV4-1 and TRBJ1-6; the match to TRBD1 covers 7 bases. This CDR3 comprises 16 residues. V was pared by 1 base and J by 9 bases, with 9 bases of the junction left unmatched. Germline V CDR1 and CDR2: MGHRA, YSYEKL. The CDR3 nucleotides are TGCGCCAGCAGCCAAGGACCCGGGACAGCTCTTTCACCCCTCCACTTT. It encodes CASSQGPGTALSPLHF.

The chain employs TRBV4-1 and TRBJ2-3; 16 bases are a match to TRBD2. The CDR3 sequence is 21 residues long. The ends lost 3 bases at V and 4 bases at J; junction bases unmatched: 16. Germline V lookup: CDR1 MGHRA, CDR2 YSYEKL. For the CDR3, the DNA is TGCGCCAGCAGCCAGACCCCCCCGGGACTAGCGGGGGGGCGTTGGGCAGATACGCAGTATTTT. Translating gives CASSQTPPGLAGGRWADTQYF.

In the case of this clone: Other DNA sequences in this specimen translate into the identical CDR3. As DNA, the CDR3 is TGTGCCAGCAGCTGGACTAGCGGGGACAATGAGCAGTTCTTC. It is translated as CASSWTSGDNEQFF. The rearrangement uses TRBV27 and TRBJ2-1; 12 nucleotides align to TRBD2. From germline, CDR1 is MNHEY and CDR2 SMNVEV (reference sequence). Trimming cost V 6 bases and J 5 bases; bases outside gene matches: 2. CDR3 length: 14 amino acids.

The chain recombines TRBV9 with TRBJ2-1; weak D call: TRBD2 (5 bases). Germline values: CDR1 SGDLS, CDR2 YYNGEE. V lost 7 bases and J lost 2, with 13 bases in between. This CDR3 is built from 14 residues. In nucleotides, the CDR3 is TGTGCCAGCCAATCGGACTGGGCCTACAATGAGCAGTTCTTC. Its translation is CASQSDWAYNEQFF.

The chain joins TRBV19 to TRBJ1-6; TRBD1 matches 7 bases. J gave up 7 bases and V 6 bases, and 3 bases lay outside the gene matches. CDR3 size: 13 residues. Germline assignment: CDR1 LNHDA and CDR2 SQIVND (reference sequence). The CDR3 DNA reads as TGTGCCAGTAGGACAGGGCACAATTCACCCCTCCACTTT. Its protein is CASRTGHNSPLHF.

This clone was seen a few times. The chain carries TRBV11-2 and TRBJ2-2; D is unclear. In germline, CDR1 is SGHAT, CDR2 FQNNGV. This CDR3 has 15 residues. V was trimmed by 7 bases and J by 5 bases, leaving 17 bases between them. CDR3 sequence: CASTPRVARTGELFF. In DNA, the CDR3 is TGTGCCAGCACCCCTCGAGTCGCGAGGACCGGGGAGCTGTTTTTT.

V is TRBV5-4 and J is TRBJ2-3; 14 nucleotides agree with TRBD2. Germline values: CDR1 SGHNT, CDR2 YYREEE (reference sequence). Trimming took 4 bases from V and 7 from J; bases not matched to a gene: 8. The CDR3 runs to 16 residues. The CDR3 loop reads CASSRGTSGGTHTQYF. The CDR3 DNA reads TGTGCCAGCAGCAGGGGGACTAGCGGGGGTACCCATACGCAGTATTTT.

The rearrangement uses TRBV7-2 and TRBJ1-1, with unresolved D. CDR3 length: 14 amino acids. The V and J ends lost 4 bases and 0 bases respectively, with 9 bases between them. Germline V lookup: CDR1 SGHTA, CDR2 FQGNSA. As DNA, the CDR3 is TGTGCCAGCAGCTACGCGGGAGTGAACACTGAAGCTTTCTTT. Amino acids: CASSYAGVNTEAFF.

The V and J genes are TRBV3-1 (or the pseudogene TRBV3-2) and TRBJ1-1; D is possibly TRBD1 (6 bases). CDR3 length: 14 residues. The V and J ends lost 2 bases and 6 bases respectively, with 13 bases between them. Germline V gene data show CDR1 as LGHDT and CDR2 as YNNKEL (reference sequence). DNA of the CDR3: TGTGCCAGCAGCCAAATAGGGGGTAGGCCTGAAGCTTTCTTT. This gives the protein CASSQIGGRPEAFF.

The chain recombines TRBV7-9 with TRBJ2-2, with TRBD1 matching 9 bases. Germline values: CDR1 SEHNR, CDR2 FQNEAQ (reference sequence). With V trimmed by 5 bases and J by 6 bases, 10 bases remained unmatched. This CDR3 has 16 amino acids. CDR3 nucleotides: TGTGCCAGCAGCCCAGGGGGACAGGGAAGGGCCGGGGAGCTGTTTTTT. Translating gives CASSPGGQGRAGELFF.

The chain carries TRBV28 and TRBJ2-7; TRBD1 might be the D (5 bases). The CDR3 is 16 residues long. Trimming stripped 3 bases from V and 1 base from J, with 16 bases between. CDR1 and CDR2 (germline): MDHEN, SYDVKM. CDR3 in amino acids: CASSFLGADLSYEQYF. The CDR3 DNA sequence: TGTGCCAGCAGTTTTCTTGGGGCAGACCTTTCCTACGAGCAGTACTTC.

CDR3 sequence: CASRLAGEDERGFPLAKNIQYF. CDR3 nucleotide sequence: TGTGCAAGTCGCTTAGCGGGTGAGGATGAGCGGGGGTTTCCTTTAGCCAAAAACATTCAGTACTTC. The chain uses TRBV12-2 and TRBJ2-4; TRBD2 is the table's D call and was not checked against the DNA. TRBV12-2 is assigned pseudogene status. CDR3 size: 22 residues.

This chain links TRBV4-1 with TRBJ2-7; possibly TRBD1 for D (6 bases). The CDR3 runs to 13 residues. Germline values: CDR1 MGHRA, CDR2 YSYEKL. Trimming took off 4 bases at V and 2 bases at J, with 9 bases between the two ends. CDR3 amino acids: CASSPQGTYEQYF. The DNA for the CDR3 is TGCGCCAGCAGCCCCCAGGGGACCTACGAGCAGTACTTC.